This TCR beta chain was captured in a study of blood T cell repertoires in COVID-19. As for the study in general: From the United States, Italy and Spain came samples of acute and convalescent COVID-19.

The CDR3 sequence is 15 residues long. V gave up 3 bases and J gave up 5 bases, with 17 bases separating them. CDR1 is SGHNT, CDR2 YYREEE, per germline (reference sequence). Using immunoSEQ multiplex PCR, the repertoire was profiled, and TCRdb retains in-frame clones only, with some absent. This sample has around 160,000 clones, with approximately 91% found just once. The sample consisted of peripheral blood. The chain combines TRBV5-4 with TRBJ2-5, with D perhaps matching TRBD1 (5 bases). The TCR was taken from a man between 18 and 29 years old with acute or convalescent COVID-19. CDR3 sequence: CASSYVNQGRETQYF. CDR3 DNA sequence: TGTGCCAGCAGCTACGTTAACCAGGGAAGGGAGACCCAGTACTTC.